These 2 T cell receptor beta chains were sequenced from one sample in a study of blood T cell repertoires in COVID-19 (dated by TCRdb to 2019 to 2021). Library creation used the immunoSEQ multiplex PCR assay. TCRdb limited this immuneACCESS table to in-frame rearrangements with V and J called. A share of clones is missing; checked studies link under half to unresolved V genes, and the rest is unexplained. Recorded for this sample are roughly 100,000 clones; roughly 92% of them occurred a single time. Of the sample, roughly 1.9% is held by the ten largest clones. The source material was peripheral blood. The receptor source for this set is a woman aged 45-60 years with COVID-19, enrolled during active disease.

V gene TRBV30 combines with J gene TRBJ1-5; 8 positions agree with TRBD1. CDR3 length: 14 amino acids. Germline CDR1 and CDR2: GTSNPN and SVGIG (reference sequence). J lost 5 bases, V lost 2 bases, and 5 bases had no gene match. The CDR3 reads CAWSRTGSDQPQHF. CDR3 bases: TGTGCCTGGAGTAGGACAGGGTCGGATCAGCCCCAGCATTTT.

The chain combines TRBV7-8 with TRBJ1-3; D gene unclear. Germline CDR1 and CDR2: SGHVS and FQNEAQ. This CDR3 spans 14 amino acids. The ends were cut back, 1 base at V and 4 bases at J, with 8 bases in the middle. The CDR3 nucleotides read TGTGCCAGCAGCTTAGGAGGGCTAGGAAACACCATATATTTT. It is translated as CASSLGGLGNTIYF.